The rows below give T cell receptor beta chains drawn from one sample of a study of cytomegalovirus exposure and HLA in healthy donors. Produced via immunoSEQ multiplex PCR; TCRdb's table is partial and in-frame only. The top ten hold approximately 0.83% of the sample, which has more than 90,000 clones, approximately 80% seen once. Sequencing used PBMCs. The origin of the receptors is a woman aged 60 to 75 in good health and CMV-seronegative. CDR3s include the opening cysteine and the closing phenylalanine or tryptophan. A D gene is named only where the DNA matches it firmly. Some rows mark clone size as missing; the rest say once, few, many or name a class of expanded clone.

>-|-|TRBJ1-1|TRBV15
CATSRLKQGANTEAFF
TGTGCCACCAGCAGACTAAAACAGGGAGCGAACACTGAAGCTTTCTTT
>once|TRBD1|TRBJ2-1|TRBV5-8
CASSPGTGPFF
TGTGCCAGCAGCCCCGGGACAGGGCCGTTCTTC
>-|-|TRBJ2-4|TRBV4-3
CASSPLEGAGNIQYF
TGCGCCAGCAGCCCTTTGGAAGGGGCCGGAAACATTCAGTACTTC
>-|TRBD1|TRBJ1-1|TRBV6-5
CASSYFGQGAKAFF
TGTGCCAGCAGTTACTTCGGACAGGGGGCGAAAGCTTTCTTT
>-|TRBD1|TRBJ2-5|TRBV6-1
CASSENTGGLETQYF
TGTGCCAGCAGTGAAAATACAGGGGGCTTGGAGACCCAGTACTTC
>few|-|TRBJ1-5|TRBV18
CASGRGEHQPQHF
TGTGCCAGCGGGAGGGGGGAGCATCAGCCCCAGCATTTT
>-|-|TRBJ2-2|TRBV30
CAWNYWNTGELFF
TGTGCCTGGAACTATTGGAACACCGGGGAGCTGTTTTTT
>few|TRBD1|TRBJ2-1|TRBV5-6
CASSTGTGSNEQFF
TGTGCCAGCAGCACCGGGACAGGGTCCAATGAGCAGTTCTTC
>-|-|TRBJ1-2|TRBV5-1
CASSRLRGSDYGYTF
TGTGCCAGCAGCCGGCTTAGGGGCTCGGACTATGGCTACACCTTC
>-|-|TRBJ2-1|TRBV7-6
CASSLWSGDSNEQFF
TGTGCCAGCAGCTTATGGTCCGGGGATAGCAATGAGCAGTTCTTC